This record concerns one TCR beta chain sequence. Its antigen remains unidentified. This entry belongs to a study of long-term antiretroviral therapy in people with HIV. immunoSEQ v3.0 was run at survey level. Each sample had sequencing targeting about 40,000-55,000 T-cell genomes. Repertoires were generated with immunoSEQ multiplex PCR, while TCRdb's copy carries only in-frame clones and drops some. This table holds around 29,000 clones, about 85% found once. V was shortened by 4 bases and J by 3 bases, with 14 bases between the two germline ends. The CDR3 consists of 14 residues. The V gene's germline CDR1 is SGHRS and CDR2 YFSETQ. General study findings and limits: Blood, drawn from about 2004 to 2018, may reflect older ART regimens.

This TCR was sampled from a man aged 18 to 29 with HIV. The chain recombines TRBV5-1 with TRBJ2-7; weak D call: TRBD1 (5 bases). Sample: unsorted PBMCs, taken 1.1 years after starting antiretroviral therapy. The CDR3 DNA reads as TGCGCCAGCAGCGGGGCTCCCGGAAACTACGAGCAGTACTTC. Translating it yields CASSGAPGNYEQYF.